This entry features one TCR beta chain sequence. J lost 9 bases, V lost 6 bases, and 11 bases had no gene match. The CDR3 extends over 14 amino acids. Germline CDR1 reads SSHAT; CDR2 reads FNYEAQ (reference sequence). TCRdb passed the RT-PCR reads through MiXCR, listing each CDR3 protein once. The data contain about 570,000 distinct CDR3 sequences, around 11% of them singletons. The entry originates in a study of response to subunit inactivated influenza vaccine. These data were also filed under a second study, of T cells expressing NK-cell markers. This second study says: Production of TCR beta cDNA relied on 5'RACE template switching with UMIs. With an anti-gamma-delta TCR antibody, sorting in several experiments was kept to alpha-beta TCR T cells.

The material sequenced was PBMCs from blood, taken on the day of vaccination. The chain combines TRBV7-7 with TRBJ2-1, with 7 bases identical to TRBD2. The sequence came from a man aged 50 to 59 who received an inactivated influenza vaccine. CDR3 sequence: CASSQDRTSREQFF. In DNA, the CDR3 is TGTGCCAGCAGTCAGGACCGGACTAGTCGTGAGCAGTTCTTC.